The clone carrying this T cell receptor beta chain was detected only a few times. The sample originates from a study of response to subunit inactivated influenza vaccine. Germline assignment: CDR1 GTSNPN and CDR2 SVGIG (reference sequence). The V and J ends lost 2 bases and 5 bases, in that order; junction bases with no gene match: 3. This CDR3 contains 12 residues. TCRdb itself ran the RT-PCR reads through MiXCR, one entry per CDR3 protein. The data contain 650,000 to 800,000 distinct CDR3 sequences, over 11% of them seen just once; the ten biggest clones take up around 6.5%. The source material was PBMCs from blood, sampled approximately 15 days before vaccination. This TCR came from a man between 45 and 60 years old who received an inactivated influenza vaccine. This rearrangement joins TRBV30 to TRBJ2-7, with 7 positions matching TRBD1. Here the CDR3 DNA reads TGTGCCTGGAGTCGACAGGGCCACGAGCAGTACTTC. It is translated as CAWSRQGHEQYF. The variable domain in full, with the rest retrieved from reference TRBV30 and TRBJ2-7, is SQTIHQWPATLVQPVGSPLSLECTVEGTSNPNLYWYRQAAGRGLQLLFYSVGIGQISSEVPQNLSASRPQDRQFILSSKKLLLSDSGFYLCAWSRQGHEQYFGPGTRLTVT.